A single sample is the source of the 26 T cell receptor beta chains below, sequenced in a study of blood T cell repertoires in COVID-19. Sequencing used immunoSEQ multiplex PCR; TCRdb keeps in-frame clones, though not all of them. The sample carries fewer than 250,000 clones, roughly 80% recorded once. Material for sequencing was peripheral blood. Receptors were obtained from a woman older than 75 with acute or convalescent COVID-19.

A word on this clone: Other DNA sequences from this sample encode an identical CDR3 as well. CDR3 nucleotide sequence: TGCGCCAGCAGCCTAGAGACAGGGGGGCGGTACGAGCAGTACTTC. It codes for CASSLETGGRYEQYF. This chain links TRBV5-1 with TRBJ2-7; TRBD1 agrees at 9 bases. Unmatched junction bases numbered 9, after V lost 4 bases and J lost 4 bases. The germline V gene encodes CDR1 SGHRS and CDR2 YFSETQ. The CDR3 consists of 15 residues.

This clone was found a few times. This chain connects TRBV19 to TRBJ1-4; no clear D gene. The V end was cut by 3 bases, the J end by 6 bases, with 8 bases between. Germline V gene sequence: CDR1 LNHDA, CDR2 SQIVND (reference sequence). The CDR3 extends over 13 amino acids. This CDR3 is CASSMSVDEKLFF. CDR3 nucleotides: TGTGCCAGTAGTATGTCGGTAGATGAAAAACTGTTTTTT.

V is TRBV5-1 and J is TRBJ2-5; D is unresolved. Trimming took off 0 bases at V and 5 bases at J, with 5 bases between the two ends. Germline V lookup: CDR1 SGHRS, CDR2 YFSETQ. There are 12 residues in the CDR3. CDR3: CASSLGMETQYF. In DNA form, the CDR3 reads TGCGCCAGCAGCTTGGGTATGGAGACCCAGTACTTC.

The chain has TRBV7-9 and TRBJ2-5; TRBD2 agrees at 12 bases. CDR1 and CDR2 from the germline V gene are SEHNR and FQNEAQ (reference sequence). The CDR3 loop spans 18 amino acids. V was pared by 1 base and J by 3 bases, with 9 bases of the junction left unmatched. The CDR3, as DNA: TGTGCCAGCAGCTTAGTGGGAGCTAGCGGGGGGGCCGAAGAGACCCAGTACTTC. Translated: CASSLVGASGGAEETQYF.

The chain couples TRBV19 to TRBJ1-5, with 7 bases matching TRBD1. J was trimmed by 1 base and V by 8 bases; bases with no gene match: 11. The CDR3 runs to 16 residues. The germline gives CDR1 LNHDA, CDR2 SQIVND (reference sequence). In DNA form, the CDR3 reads TGTGCCAGTCATGAACAGGGGATGGGGAGCAATCAGCCCCAGCATTTT. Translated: CASHEQGMGSNQPQHF. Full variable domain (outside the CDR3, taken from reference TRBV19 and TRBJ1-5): DGGITQSPKYLFRKEGQNVTLSCEQNLNHDAMYWYRQDPGQGLRLIYYSQIVNDFQKGDIAEGYSVSREKKESFPLTVTSAQKNPTAFYLCASHEQGMGSNQPQHFGDGTRLSIL.

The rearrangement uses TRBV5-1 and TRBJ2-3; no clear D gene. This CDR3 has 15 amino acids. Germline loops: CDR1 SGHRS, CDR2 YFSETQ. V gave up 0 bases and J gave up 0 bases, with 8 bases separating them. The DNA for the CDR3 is TGCGCCAGCAGCTTGGACTTCACTAGCACAGATACGCAGTATTTT. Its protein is CASSLDFTSTDTQYF.

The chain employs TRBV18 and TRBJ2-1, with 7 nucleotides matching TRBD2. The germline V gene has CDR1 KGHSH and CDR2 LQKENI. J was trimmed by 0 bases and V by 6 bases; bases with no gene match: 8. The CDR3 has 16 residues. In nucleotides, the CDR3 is TGTGCCAGCTCTCTCACCGGGGGGTACTCCTACAATGAGCAGTTCTTC. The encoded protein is CASSLTGGYSYNEQFF.

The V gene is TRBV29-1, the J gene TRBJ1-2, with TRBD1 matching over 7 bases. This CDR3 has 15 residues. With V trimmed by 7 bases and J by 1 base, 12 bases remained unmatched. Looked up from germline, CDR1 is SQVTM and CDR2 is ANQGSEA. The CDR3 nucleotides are TGCAGCGCTGAGACAGGGACTGGGGTTAACTATGGCTACACCTTC. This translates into CSAETGTGVNYGYTF.

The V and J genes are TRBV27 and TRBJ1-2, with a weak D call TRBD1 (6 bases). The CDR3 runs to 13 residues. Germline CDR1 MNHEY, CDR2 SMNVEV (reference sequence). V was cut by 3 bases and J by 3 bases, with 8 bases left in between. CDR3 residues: CASSLDRYYGYTF. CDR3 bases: TGTGCCAGCAGTTTGGACAGATACTATGGCTACACCTTC.

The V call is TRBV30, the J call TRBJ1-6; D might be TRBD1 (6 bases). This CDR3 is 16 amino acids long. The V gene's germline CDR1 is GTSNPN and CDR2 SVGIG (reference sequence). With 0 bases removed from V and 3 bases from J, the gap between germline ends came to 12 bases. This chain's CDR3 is CAWSVADSLYNSPLHF. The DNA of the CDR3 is TGTGCCTGGAGTGTAGCGGACAGCCTCTATAATTCACCCCTCCACTTT.

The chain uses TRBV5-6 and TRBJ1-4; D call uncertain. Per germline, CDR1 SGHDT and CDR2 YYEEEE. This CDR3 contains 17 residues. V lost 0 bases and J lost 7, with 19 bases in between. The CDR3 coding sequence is TGTGCCAGCAGCTTGGCGGCTGGGCCAGGTCTGAGTGAAAAACTGTTTTTT. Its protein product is CASSLAAGPGLSEKLFF. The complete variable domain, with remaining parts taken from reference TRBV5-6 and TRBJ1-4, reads DAGVTQSPTHLIKTRGQQVTLRCSPKSGHDTVSWYQQALGQGPQFIFQYYEEEERQRGNFPDRFSGHQFPNYSSELNVNALLLGDSALYLCASSLAAGPGLSEKLFFGSGTQLSVL.

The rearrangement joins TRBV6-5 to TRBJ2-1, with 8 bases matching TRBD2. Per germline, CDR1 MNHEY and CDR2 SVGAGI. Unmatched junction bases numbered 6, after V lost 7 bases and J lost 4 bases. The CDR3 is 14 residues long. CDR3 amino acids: CASTRASGYNEQFF. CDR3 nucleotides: TGTGCCAGCACGAGGGCTAGCGGGTACAATGAGCAGTTCTTC.

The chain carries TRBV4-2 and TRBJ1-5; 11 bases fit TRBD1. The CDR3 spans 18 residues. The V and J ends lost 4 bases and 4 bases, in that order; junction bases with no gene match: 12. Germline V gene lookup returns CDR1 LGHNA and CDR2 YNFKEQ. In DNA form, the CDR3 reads TGTGCCAGCAGCCGAGAAAGGACCGGGACAGGGGGAAATCAGCCCCAGCATTTT. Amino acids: CASSRERTGTGGNQPQHF.

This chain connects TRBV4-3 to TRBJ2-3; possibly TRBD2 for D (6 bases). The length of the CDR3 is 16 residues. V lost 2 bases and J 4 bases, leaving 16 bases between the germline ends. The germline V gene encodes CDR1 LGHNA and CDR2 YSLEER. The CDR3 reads CASSQNGAGTPDTQYF. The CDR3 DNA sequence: TGCGCCAGCAGCCAAAATGGGGCCGGGACTCCAGATACGCAGTATTTT.

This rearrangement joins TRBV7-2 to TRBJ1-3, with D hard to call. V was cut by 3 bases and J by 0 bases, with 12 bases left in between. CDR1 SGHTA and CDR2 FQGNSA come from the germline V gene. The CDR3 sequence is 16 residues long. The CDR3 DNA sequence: TGTGCCAGCAGCTTGAGCCAGGTTCGCTCTGGAAACACCATATATTTT. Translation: CASSLSQVRSGNTIYF.

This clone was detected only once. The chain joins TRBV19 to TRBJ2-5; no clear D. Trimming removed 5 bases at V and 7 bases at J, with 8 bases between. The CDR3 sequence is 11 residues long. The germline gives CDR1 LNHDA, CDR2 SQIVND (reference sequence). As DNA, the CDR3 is TGTGCCAGTAGTGCCCTAGGGACCCAGTACTTC. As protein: CASSALGTQYF.

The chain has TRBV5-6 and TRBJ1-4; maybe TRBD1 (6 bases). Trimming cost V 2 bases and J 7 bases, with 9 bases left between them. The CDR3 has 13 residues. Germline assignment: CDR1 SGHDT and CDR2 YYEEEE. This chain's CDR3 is CASSFTGSEKLFF. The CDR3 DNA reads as TGTGCCAGCAGCTTTACAGGGAGTGAAAAACTGTTTTTT. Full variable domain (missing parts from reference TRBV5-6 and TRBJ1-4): DAGVTQSPTHLIKTRGQQVTLRCSPKSGHDTVSWYQQALGQGPQFIFQYYEEEERQRGNFPDRFSGHQFPNYSSELNVNALLLGDSALYLCASSFTGSEKLFFGSGTQLSVL.

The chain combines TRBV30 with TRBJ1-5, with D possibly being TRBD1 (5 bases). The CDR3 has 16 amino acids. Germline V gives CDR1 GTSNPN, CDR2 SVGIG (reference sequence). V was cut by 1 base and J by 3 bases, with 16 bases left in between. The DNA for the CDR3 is TGTGCCTGGAGTGACGGGGGGACGGCGGCCAATCAGCCCCAGCATTTT. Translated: CAWSDGGTAANQPQHF.

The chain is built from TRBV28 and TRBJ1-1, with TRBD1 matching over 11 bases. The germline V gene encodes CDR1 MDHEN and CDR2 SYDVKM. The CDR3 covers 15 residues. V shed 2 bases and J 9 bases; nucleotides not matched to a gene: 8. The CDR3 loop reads CASSLKGTGGFQAFF. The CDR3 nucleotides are TGTGCCAGCAGTTTAAAAGGGACAGGGGGGTTCCAAGCTTTCTTT.

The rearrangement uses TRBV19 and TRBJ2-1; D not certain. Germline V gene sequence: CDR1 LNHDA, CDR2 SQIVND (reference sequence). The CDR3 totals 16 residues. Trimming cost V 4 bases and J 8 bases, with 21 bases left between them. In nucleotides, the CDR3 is TGTGCCAGTAGTACGTTATGGCTGTCGTCAAGTCATGAGCAGTTCTTC. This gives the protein CASSTLWLSSSHEQFF.

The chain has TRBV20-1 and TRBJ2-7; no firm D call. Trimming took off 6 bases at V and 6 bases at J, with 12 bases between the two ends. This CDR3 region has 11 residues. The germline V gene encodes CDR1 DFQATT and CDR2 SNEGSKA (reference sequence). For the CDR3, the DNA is TGCAGTGCCAGGAAGGCTGGCGAGCAGTACTTC. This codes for CSARKAGEQYF.

Written as DNA, the CDR3 is TGTGCCAGCAGGAGACCCGGGACAACGCAAGAGACCCAGTACTTC. It translates to CASRRPGTTQETQYF. The chain links TRBV6-5 to TRBJ2-5; D is perhaps TRBD1 (6 bases). Germline V CDR1 and CDR2: MNHEY, SVGAGI. The length of the CDR3 is 15 residues. V shed 6 bases and J shed 2 bases, with 16 bases lying between them.

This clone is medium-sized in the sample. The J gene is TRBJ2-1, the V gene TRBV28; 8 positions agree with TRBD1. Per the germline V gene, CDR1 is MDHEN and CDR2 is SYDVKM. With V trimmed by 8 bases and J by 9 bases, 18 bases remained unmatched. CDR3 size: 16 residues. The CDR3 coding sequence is TGTGCCAGCGGGCGGCCCTGGACAGGGTTTCTTAGTGAGCAGTTCTTC. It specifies CASGRPWTGFLSEQFF.

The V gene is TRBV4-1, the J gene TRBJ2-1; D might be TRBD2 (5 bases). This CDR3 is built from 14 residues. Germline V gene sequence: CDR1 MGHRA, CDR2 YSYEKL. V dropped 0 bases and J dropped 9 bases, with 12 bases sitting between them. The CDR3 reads CASSQDGSGGEQFF. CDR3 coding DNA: TGCGCCAGCAGCCAAGATGGGAGCGGCGGTGAGCAGTTCTTC.

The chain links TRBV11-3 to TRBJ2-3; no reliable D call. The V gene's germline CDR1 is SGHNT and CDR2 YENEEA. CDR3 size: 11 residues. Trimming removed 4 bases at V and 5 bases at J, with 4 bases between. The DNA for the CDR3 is TGTGCCAGCAGCTCCCAAGATACGCAGTATTTT. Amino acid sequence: CASSSQDTQYF.

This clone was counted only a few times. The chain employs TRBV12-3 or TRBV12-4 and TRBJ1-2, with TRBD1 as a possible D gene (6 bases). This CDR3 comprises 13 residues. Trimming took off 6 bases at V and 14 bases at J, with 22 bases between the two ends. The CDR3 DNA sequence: TGTGCCAGCAGCCCCATGGCGGGTTCCCAGGGGACCTTC. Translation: CASSPMAGSQGTF.